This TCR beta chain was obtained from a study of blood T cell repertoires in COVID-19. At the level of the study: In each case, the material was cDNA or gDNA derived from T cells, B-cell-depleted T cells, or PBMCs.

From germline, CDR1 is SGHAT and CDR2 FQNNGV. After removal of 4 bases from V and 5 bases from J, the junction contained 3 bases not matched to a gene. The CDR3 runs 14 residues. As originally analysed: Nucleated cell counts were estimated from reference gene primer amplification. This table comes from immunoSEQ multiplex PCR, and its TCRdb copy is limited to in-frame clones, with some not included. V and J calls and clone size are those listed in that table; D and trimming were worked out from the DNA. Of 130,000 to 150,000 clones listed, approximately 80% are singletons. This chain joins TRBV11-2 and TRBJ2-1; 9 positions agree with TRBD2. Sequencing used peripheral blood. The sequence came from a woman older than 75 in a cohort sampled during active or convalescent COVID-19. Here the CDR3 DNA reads TGTGCCAGCAGCTCGACTAGCGGAAACAATGAGCAGTTCTTC. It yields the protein CASSSTSGNNEQFF.